This T cell receptor (beta chain) is drawn from a study of shared clonotypes between healthy human individuals. CDR1 and CDR2 (germline): DFQATT, SNEGSKA (reference sequence). The CDR3 sequence is 11 residues long. CD4+ cells yielded CD45RA+ naive and CD45RA-negative memory subsets. Notes on this clone: Its ends do not fully match the called genes, so a read error is possible.

Libraries were prepared by immunoSEQ multiplex PCR; TCRdb keeps only in-frame clonotypes and omits some of them. Altogether around 1.5 million clones are present, approximately 98% being singletons, with the ten largest covering 0.45%. This TCR was sampled from a young man in good health. The sequenced sample consisted of naive CD4+ T cells sorted from blood. As for subset: CD45RA+ positively selected. The chain combines TRBV20-1 with TRBJ2-5; 10 bases are shared with TRBD1. The CDR3 loop reads CSAQADRGGDF. In nucleotides, the CDR3 is TGCAGTGCTCAAGCGGACAGGGGGGGTGACTTC.